This TCR beta chain was recovered during a study of cytomegalovirus exposure and HLA in healthy donors (dated by TCRdb to the late 2010s). Study-level background: A later analysis indicated that the roughly 120 validation repertoires were generated on the platform also employed for the 666 repertoires of the first cohort. The aim of the study was to test whether cataloging public T cell receptors could identify signatures of past pathogen exposure. In addition to the first cohort of 666 subjects, a separate validation cohort of 100 to 150 different subjects was used. The study combined high-throughput TCR immunosequencing, statistical association of individual TCRs with disease status, and machine learning to predict cytomegalovirus infection status. On the study overall, not on this receptor specifically: It was suggested by the authors that the approach could potentially be generalized to other disease states and immunological phenotypes. Of the cluster scores, around 95% were above 0 in a later analysis, which found that TCRs clustered in the first cohort also tended to co-occur in the 120 validation repertoires. Cytomegalovirus status was reported to be diagnosed by the classifier with high specificity and sensitivity in both the original and validation cohorts. In vitro tests confirmed that a few of the cytomegalovirus-associated TCR beta chains recognize cytomegalovirus antigens. The validation cohort had no HLA typing available for a later analysis, so co-occurrence within that cohort was assessed over all 130 or so repertoires. Most TCR sequences were seen in very few donors, while some public TCRs were found in many individuals. In the study, around 150 TCR beta chains were listed as associated with cytomegalovirus.

Remarks on this clone: It has no known antigen specificity. No base-level quality is on record; no much larger clone is a single base apart.

Trimming costs V 6 bases and J 8 bases, and their ends lie 16 bases apart. The CDR3 starts with the cysteine, ends with the phenylalanine, and has 13 residues. Only the CDR3 portion is preserved as DNA: 39 bases, with reading frame beginning at the first base. The germline V gene encodes CDR1 MNHEY and CDR2 SVGAGI. Donors formed part of the validation cohort, which comprised over a hundred subjects and was distinct from the first cohort of 690 or so subjects. The library was obtained by the immunoSEQ multiplex PCR assay. On the study's bioinformatics: A statistical classification framework was built to diagnose cytomegalovirus status from the catalog of TCR beta chain sequences. TCRdb provides this immuneACCESS table in a form limited to in-frame rearrangements. Some clones are lacking; in checked studies, under half of them reflect an unresolved V gene, and why the rest are absent is not known. From that table come the V and J calls and clone size; the DNA was used to work out D and trimming. The sample table holds 140,000 to 150,000 clones, of which about 87% were seen once. 4.5% of the sample rests with the top ten.

Source material: PBMCs. The clonotype comes from a man in his late teens or twenties in good health and CMV-seropositive. The chain is assembled from TRBV6-5 and TRBJ1-2; the D gene is perhaps TRBD1, from 6 matching bases. The CDR3 amino acid sequence is: CASRPTGPGGYTF. The DNA sequence is as follows: TGTGCCAGCAGACCTACAGGGCCGGGGGGCTACACCTTC.